The present T cell receptor beta chain was sequenced within a study of identical twins. Study results and limitations: Invariant T cells like MAIT and iNKT could partly confound the zero-insertion analyses. Twin pairs' shared out-of-frame alpha sequences were enriched in low generation probability. Clonotypes of the beta chain that were abundant in cord blood carried fewer insertions (memory repertoires showed none).

This clonotype occurred many times. No antigen is known for it. The V gene end was trimmed by 4 bases and the J gene end by 4 bases; junction bases not matched to a gene: 4. CDR3 size: 15 residues. Germline CDR1 and CDR2: SGHTA and FQGNSA. Carrying unique molecular identifiers, the cDNA also gained a universal primer site through template switching. TCRdb independently ran MiXCR on the 5' RACE reads; one entry per CDR3 protein. The profile covers about 890,000 distinct CDR3 sequences, with 9% to 15% appearing a single time and about 1.6% taken by the ten largest. This same sample was also part of a study on yellow fever vaccine responses in identical twins.

Sequenced sample: PBMCs. The TCR sequence derives from a woman aged 18-30 years in good health. The chain is built from TRBV7-2 and TRBJ1-1, with 12 bases aligning to TRBD1. The CDR3 DNA reads as TGTGCCAGCAGCTCCGGGACAGGGGGCTTCACTGAAGCTTTCTTT. Translated: CASSSGTGGFTEAFF.